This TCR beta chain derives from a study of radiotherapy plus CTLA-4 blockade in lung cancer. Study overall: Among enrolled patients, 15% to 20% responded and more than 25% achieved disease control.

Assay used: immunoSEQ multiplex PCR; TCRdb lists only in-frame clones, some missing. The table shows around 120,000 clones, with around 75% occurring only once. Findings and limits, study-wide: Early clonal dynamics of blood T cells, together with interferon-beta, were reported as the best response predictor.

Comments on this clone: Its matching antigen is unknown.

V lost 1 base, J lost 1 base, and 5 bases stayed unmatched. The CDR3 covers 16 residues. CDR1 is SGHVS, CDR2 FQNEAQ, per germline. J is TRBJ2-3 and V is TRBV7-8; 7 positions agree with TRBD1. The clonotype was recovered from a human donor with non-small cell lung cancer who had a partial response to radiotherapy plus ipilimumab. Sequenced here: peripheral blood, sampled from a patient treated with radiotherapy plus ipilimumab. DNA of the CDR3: TGTGCCAGCAGCTTAGGACAGGGCCTTGGCACAGATACGCAGTATTTT. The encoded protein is CASSLGQGLGTDTQYF.